One sample yielded the 10 T cell receptor beta chains listed below, sequenced in a study of yellow fever vaccine responses in identical twins. MiXCR, run by TCRdb on the RT-PCR reads, gives a single entry per CDR3 protein. The data contain 4,000 to 5,000 distinct CDR3 sequences, around 85% of them singletons. The sequencing here drew on T cells from blood (PBMCs), unsorted or a sorted subset (not recorded which), taken before or after yellow fever vaccination (not recorded which). These receptors originate from a woman aged 18-29 years who received the yellow fever vaccine.

This chain joins TRBV20-1 and TRBJ2-5; maybe TRBD1 (5 bases). The CDR3 is 12 amino acids. Germline V gene data show CDR1 as DFQATT and CDR2 as SNEGSKA (reference sequence). V lost 3 bases, J lost 6 bases, and 11 bases lay in between. The CDR3 loop is CSASEGAQTQYF. DNA of the CDR3: TGCAGTGCTAGCGAAGGGGCTCAGACCCAGTACTTC.

The chain employs TRBV7-8 and TRBJ1-5; no definite D call. The V gene's germline CDR1 is SGHVS and CDR2 FQNEAQ. The V and J ends lost 4 bases and 4 bases respectively, with 11 bases between them. The CDR3 spans 14 residues. This CDR3 is CASSSPGGNQPQHF. The CDR3 DNA is TGTGCCAGCAGCTCACCGGGAGGAAATCAGCCCCAGCATTTT.

This chain joins TRBV4-3 and TRBJ2-1; 7 nucleotides agree with TRBD1. CDR1 is LGHNA and CDR2 is YSLEER in the germline V gene. The CDR3 length is 14 residues. Trimming took 1 base from V and 4 from J; bases not matched to a gene: 1. The CDR3 spells CASSQGRGYNEQFF. CDR3 in DNA: TGCGCCAGCAGCCAAGGCAGGGGGTACAATGAGCAGTTCTTC.

CDR3: CASSLVGGTEQFF. DNA of the CDR3: TGTGCCAGCAGCTTAGTGGGTGGGACTGAGCAGTTCTTC. The V and J genes are TRBV11-3 and TRBJ2-1; D may match TRBD1 or TRBD2 (5 bases each). Trimming left V 1 base short and J 9 bases short, with 10 bases between. CDR3 length: 13 amino acids. Germline CDR1 and CDR2: SGHNT and YENEEA.

In its sample, this clonotype was seen a few times. The rearrangement uses TRBV11-2 and TRBJ2-3; possibly TRBD2 for D (5 bases). There are 15 residues in the CDR3. V lost 1 base and J 0 bases, leaving 8 bases between the germline ends. Germline assignment: CDR1 SGHAT and CDR2 FQNNGV. In DNA, the CDR3 is TGTGCCAGCAGCTTAGGCGGGCGTAGCACAGATACGCAGTATTTT. Translation: CASSLGGRSTDTQYF. The full variable domain, in which reference TRBV11-2 and TRBJ2-3 provide the parts outside the CDR3, is EAGVAQSPRYKIIEKRQSVAFWCNPISGHATLYWYQQILGQGPKLLIQFQNNGVVDDSQLPKDRFSAERLKGVDSTLKIQPAKLEDSAVYLCASSLGGRSTDTQYFGPGTRLTVL.

The chain recombines TRBV27 with TRBJ2-2, with D tentatively TRBD1 or TRBD2 (5 bases each). The ends were cut back, 2 bases at V and 5 bases at J, with 9 bases in the middle. The V gene's germline CDR1 is MNHEY and CDR2 SMNVEV (reference sequence). This CDR3 is 14 amino acids long. CDR3 sequence: CASSLGWGTGELFF. The DNA for the CDR3 is TGTGCCAGCAGTTTAGGTTGGGGGACCGGGGAGCTGTTTTTT.

There are a few counts of this clonotype. The chain has TRBV6-2 or TRBV6-3 and TRBJ2-1, with 14 bases aligning to TRBD2. V trimming: 0 bases; J trimming: 7 bases; junction bases outside the gene matches: 8. CDR3 length equals 18 residues. Germline CDR1 and CDR2: MNHEY and SVGEGT. Here the CDR3 reads CASSYSKTSGGAWNEQFF. The DNA for the CDR3 is TGTGCCAGCAGTTACTCGAAGACTAGCGGGGGGGCTTGGAATGAGCAGTTCTTC.

The rearrangement joins TRBV28 to TRBJ2-4; TRBD2 is a possible D gene (5 bases). The CDR3 runs to 13 residues. V dropped 7 bases and J dropped 5 bases, with 12 bases sitting between them. Germline CDR1 MDHEN, CDR2 SYDVKM. CDR3 residues: CASNPSGENIQYF. The DNA for the CDR3 is TGTGCCAGCAACCCTTCCGGGGAAAACATTCAGTACTTC.

This chain links TRBV28 with TRBJ2-1; D assignment may be TRBD1 or TRBD2 (5 bases each). V gave up 1 base and J gave up 7 bases, with 17 bases separating them. The CDR3 runs 16 residues. Germline values: CDR1 MDHEN, CDR2 SYDVKM. CDR3 nucleotide sequence: TGTGCCAGCAGTTTATATATAGGGGACGGAACGAATGAGCAGTTCTTC. This codes for CASSLYIGDGTNEQFF.

As to this clonotype: At one end the junction does not follow the germline gene, possibly because of a read error. The CDR3 nucleotides are TGCGCCAGGAGCTTGGGAAACCCCACGGATACGCAGTATTTT. This codes for CARSLGNPTDTQYF. The V and J genes are TRBV5-1 and TRBJ2-3; D not certain. There are 14 residues in the CDR3. Germline loops: CDR1 SGHRS, CDR2 YFSETQ.